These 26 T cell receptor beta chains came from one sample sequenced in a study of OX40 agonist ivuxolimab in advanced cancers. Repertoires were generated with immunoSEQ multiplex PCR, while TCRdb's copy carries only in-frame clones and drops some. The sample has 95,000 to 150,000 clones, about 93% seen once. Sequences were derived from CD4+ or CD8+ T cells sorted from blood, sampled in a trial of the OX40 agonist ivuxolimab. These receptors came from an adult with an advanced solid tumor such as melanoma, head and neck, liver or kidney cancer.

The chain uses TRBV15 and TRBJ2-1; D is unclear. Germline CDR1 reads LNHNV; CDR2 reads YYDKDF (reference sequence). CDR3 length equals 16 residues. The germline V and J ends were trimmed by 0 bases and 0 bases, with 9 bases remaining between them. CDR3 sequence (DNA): TGTGCCACCAGCAGAGATATACTCACCTCCTACAATGAGCAGTTCTTC. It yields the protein CATSRDILTSYNEQFF.

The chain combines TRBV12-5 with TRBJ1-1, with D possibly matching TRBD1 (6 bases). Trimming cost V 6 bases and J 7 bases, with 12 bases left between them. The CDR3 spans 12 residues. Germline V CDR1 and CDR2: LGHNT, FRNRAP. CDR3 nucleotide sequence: TGTGCTAGTGGACTCGGACAGTTTGAAGCTTTCTTT. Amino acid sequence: CASGLGQFEAFF.

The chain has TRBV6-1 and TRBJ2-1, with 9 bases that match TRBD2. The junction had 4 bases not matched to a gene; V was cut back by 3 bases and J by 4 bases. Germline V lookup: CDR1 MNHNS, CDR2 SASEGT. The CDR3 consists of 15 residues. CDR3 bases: TGTGCCAGCAGTGAGGGTAGCGGGGGTTACAATGAGCAGTTCTTC. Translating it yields CASSEGSGGYNEQFF.

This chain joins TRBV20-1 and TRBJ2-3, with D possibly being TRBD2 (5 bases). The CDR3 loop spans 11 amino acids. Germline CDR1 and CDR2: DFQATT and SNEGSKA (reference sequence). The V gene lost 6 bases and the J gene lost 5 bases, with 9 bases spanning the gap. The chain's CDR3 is CSAQRGDTQYF. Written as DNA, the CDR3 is TGCAGTGCACAACGGGGAGATACGCAGTATTTT.

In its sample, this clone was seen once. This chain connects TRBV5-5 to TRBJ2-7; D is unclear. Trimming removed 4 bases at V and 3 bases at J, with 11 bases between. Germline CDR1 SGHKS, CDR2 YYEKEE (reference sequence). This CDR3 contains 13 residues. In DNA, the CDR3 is TGTGCCAGCAGCACCGGATCGTTCTACGAGCAGTACTTC. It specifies CASSTGSFYEQYF. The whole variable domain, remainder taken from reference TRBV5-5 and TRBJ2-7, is DAGVTQSPTHLIKTRGQQVTLRCSPISGHKSVSWYQQVLGQGPQFIFQYYEKEERGRGNFPDRFSARQFPNYSSELNVNALLLGDSALYLCASSTGSFYEQYFGPGTRLTVT.

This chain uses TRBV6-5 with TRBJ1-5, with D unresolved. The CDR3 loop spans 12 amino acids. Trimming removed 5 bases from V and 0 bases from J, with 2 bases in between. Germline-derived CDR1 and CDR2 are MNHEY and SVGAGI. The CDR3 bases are TGTGCCAGCAGTAATAGCAATCAGCCCCAGCATTTT. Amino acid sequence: CASSNSNQPQHF.

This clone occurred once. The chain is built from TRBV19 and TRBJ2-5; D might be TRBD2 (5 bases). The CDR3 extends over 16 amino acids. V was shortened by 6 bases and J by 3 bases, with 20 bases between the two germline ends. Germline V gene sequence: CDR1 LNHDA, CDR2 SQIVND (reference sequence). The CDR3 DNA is TGTGCCAGTAGGTCATTAGGAGTCGCCGGGAAAGAGACCCAGTACTTC. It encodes CASRSLGVAGKETQYF.

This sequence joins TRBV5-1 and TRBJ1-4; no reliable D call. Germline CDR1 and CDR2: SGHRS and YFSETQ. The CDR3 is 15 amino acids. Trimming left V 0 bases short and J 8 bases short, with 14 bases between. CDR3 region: CASSLASPELEKLFF. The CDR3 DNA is TGCGCCAGCAGCTTGGCCAGCCCGGAGTTGGAAAAACTGTTTTTT.

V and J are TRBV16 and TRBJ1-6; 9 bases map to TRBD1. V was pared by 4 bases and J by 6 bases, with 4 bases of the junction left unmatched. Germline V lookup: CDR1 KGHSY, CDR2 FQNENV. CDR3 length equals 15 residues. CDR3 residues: CASSLLTGGNSPLHF. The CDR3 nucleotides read TGTGCCAGCAGCCTTTTGACAGGGGGTAATTCACCCCTCCACTTT.

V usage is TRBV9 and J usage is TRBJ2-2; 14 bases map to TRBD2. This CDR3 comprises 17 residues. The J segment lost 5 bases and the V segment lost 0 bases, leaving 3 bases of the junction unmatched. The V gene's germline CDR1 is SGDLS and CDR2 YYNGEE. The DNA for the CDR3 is TGTGCCAGCAGCGTAGGGGGACTAGCGGGAGATACCGGGGAGCTGTTTTTT. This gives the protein CASSVGGLAGDTGELFF.

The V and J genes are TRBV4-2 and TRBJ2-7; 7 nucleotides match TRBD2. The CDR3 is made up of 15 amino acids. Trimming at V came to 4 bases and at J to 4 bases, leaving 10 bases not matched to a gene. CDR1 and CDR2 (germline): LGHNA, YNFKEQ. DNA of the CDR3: TGTGCCAGCAGCCCGACTCGCGGGAGCGGGTACGAGCAGTACTTC. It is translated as CASSPTRGSGYEQYF.

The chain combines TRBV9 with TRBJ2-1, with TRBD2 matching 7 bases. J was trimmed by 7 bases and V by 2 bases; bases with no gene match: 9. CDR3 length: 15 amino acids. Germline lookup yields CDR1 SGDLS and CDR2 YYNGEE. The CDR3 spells CASSVPSGGGNEQFF. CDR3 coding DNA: TGTGCCAGCAGCGTCCCCTCTGGGGGGGGTAATGAGCAGTTCTTC.

The CDR3 sequence: CASSLVGGARNQPQHF. Written as DNA, the CDR3 is TGTGCCAGCAGCTTAGTGGGGGGGGCCCGGAATCAGCCCCAGCATTTT. The chain carries TRBV7-8 and TRBJ1-5; a possible D gene is TRBD1 (6 bases). The CDR3 is made up of 16 amino acids. Trimming removed 1 base from V and 4 bases from J, with 14 bases in between. Germline CDR1 is SGHVS and CDR2 is FQNEAQ.

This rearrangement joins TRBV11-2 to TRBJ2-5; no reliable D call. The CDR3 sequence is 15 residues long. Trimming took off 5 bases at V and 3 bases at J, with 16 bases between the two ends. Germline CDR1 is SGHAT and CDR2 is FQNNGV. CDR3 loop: CASSPSLWTEETQYF. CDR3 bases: TGTGCCAGCAGCCCTTCTCTGTGGACCGAAGAGACCCAGTACTTC.

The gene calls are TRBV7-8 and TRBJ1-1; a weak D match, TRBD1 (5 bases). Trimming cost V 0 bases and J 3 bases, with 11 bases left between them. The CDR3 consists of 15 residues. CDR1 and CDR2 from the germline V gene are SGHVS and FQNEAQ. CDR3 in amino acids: CASSLAWQGHTEAFF. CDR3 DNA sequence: TGTGCCAGCAGCTTAGCTTGGCAGGGTCACACTGAAGCTTTCTTT.

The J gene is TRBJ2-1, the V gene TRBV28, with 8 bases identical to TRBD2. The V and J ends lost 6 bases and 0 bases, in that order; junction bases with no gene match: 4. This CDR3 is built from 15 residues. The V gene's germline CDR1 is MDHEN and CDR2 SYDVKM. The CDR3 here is CASRKSGSSYNEQFF. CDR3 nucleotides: TGTGCCAGCAGGAAAAGCGGGAGCTCCTACAATGAGCAGTTCTTC.

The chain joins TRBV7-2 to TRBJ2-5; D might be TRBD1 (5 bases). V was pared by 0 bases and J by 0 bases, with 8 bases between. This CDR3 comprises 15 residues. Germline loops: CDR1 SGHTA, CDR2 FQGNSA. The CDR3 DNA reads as TGTGCCAGCAGCTTAGCGGGGCAGTACCAAGAGACCCAGTACTTC. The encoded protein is CASSLAGQYQETQYF.

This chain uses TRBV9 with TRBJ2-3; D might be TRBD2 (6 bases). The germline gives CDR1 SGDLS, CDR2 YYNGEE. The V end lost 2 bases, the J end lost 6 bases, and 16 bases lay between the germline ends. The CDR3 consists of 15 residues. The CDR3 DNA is TGTGCCAGCAGCGTCACTAGCCCCACCGGGGATACGCAGTATTTT. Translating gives CASSVTSPTGDTQYF.

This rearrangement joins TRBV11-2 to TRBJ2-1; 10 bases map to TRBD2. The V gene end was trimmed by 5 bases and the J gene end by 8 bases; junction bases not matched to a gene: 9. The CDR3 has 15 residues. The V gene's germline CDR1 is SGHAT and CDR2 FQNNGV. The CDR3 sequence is CASSRRLAGVDEQFF. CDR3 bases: TGTGCCAGCAGCCGAAGGCTAGCGGGAGTCGATGAGCAGTTCTTC.

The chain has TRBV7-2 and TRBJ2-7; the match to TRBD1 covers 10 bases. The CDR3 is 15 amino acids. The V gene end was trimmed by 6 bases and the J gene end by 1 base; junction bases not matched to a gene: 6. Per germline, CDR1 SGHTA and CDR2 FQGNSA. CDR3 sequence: CASRIPGQGSYEQYF. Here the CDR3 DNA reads TGTGCCAGCAGGATCCCGGGACAGGGGTCCTACGAGCAGTACTTC.

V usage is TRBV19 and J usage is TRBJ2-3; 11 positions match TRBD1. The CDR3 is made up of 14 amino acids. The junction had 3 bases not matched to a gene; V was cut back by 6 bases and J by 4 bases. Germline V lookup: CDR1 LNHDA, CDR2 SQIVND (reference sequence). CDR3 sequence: CASRQGQGADTQYF. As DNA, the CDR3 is TGTGCCAGTAGGCAGGGACAGGGGGCAGATACGCAGTATTTT.

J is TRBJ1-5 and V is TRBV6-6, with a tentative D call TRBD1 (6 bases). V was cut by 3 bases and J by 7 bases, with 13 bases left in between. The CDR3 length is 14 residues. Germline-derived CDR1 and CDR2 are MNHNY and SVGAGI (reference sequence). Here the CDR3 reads CASSYGRGGQPQHF. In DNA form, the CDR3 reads TGTGCCAGCAGTTATGGAAGAGGGGGGCAGCCCCAGCATTTT.

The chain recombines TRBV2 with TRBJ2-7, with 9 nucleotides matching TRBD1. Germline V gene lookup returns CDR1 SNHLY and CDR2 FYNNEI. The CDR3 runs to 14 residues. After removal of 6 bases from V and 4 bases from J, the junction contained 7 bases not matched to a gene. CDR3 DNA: TGTGCCAGCAGGGGGACAGGGAAAGGGTACGAGCAGTACTTC. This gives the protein CASRGTGKGYEQYF. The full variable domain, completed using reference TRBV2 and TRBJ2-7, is EPEVTQTPSHQVTQMGQEVILRCVPISNHLYFYWYRQILGQKVEFLVSFYNNEISEKSEIFDDQFSVERPDGSNFTLKIRSTKLEDSAMYFCASRGTGKGYEQYFGPGTRLTVT.

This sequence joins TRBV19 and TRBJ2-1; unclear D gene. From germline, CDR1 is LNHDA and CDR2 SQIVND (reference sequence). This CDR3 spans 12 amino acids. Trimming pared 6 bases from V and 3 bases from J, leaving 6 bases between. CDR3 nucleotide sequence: TGTGCCAGTAGCTATCTCTACAATGAGCAGTTCTTC. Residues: CASSYLYNEQFF. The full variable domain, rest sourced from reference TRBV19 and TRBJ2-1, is DGGITQSPKYLFRKEGQNVTLSCEQNLNHDAMYWYRQDPGQGLRLIYYSQIVNDFQKGDIAEGYSVSREKKESFPLTVTSAQKNPTAFYLCASSYLYNEQFFGPGTRLTVL.

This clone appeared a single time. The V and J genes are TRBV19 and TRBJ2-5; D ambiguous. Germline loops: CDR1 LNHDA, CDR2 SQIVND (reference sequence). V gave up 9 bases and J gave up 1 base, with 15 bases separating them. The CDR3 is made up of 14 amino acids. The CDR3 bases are TGTGCCAGCTCCGGAACACAACTCCAAGAGACCCAGTACTTC. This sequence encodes CASSGTQLQETQYF.

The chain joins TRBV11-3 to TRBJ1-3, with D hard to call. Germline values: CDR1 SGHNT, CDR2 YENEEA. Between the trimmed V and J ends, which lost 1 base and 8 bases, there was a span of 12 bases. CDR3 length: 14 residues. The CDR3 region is CASSLGGPRDTIYF. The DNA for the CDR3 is TGTGCCAGCAGCTTAGGTGGACCGAGGGACACCATATATTTT.